The 11 T cell receptor beta chains given below trace back to one sample, sequenced in a study of shared clonotypes between healthy human individuals (dated by TCRdb to about 2020). The library was produced with the immunoSEQ multiplex PCR assay. TCRdb stores this immuneACCESS table with in-frame sequences only. Part of the clones is absent; in the studies checked, under half of the shortfall reflects unresolved V genes, and no reason is known for the rest. The sample table contains about 1 million clones; only one count was recorded for about 75% of them. The ten largest clonotypes hold approximately 1.5% of the sample. The source material was memory CD4+ T cells sorted from blood. The cell subset or site label of this sample denotes: CD45RA-negative fraction. Receptors were obtained from a man between 18 and 35 years old in good health.

This rearrangement joins TRBV5-1 to TRBJ2-5, with 9 bases that match TRBD1. Germline CDR1 is SGHRS and CDR2 is YFSETQ. The CDR3 extends over 15 amino acids. Trimming at V came to 2 bases and at J to 4 bases, leaving 6 bases not matched to a gene. The CDR3 here is CASSFIRQGVETQYF. In DNA form, the CDR3 reads TGCGCCAGCAGCTTTATTCGACAGGGGGTAGAGACCCAGTACTTC. The entire variable domain, with the rest obtained from reference TRBV5-1 and TRBJ2-5, is as follows: KAGVTQTPRYLIKTRGQQVTLSCSPISGHRSVSWYQQTPGQGLQFLFEYFSETQRNKGNFPGRFSGRQFSNSRSEMNVSTLELGDSALYLCASSFIRQGVETQYFGPGTRLLVL.

This chain connects TRBV5-8 to TRBJ2-3, with D perhaps matching TRBD1 (5 bases). This CDR3 has 16 amino acids. The ends were cut back, 2 bases at V and 2 bases at J, with 15 bases in the middle. Germline V gene sequence: CDR1 SGHTS, CDR2 YDEGEE. For the CDR3, the DNA is TGTGCCAGCAGCTTCGGACACCTAGGGGCCACAGATACGCAGTATTTT. Its protein product is CASSFGHLGATDTQYF. The whole variable domain, filled in from reference TRBV5-8 and TRBJ2-3, reads EAGVTQSPTHLIKTRGQQATLRCSPISGHTSVYWYQQALGLGLQFLLWYDEGEERNRGNFPPRFSGRQFPNYSSELNVNALELEDSALYLCASSFGHLGATDTQYFGPGTRLTVL.

The chain links TRBV7-9 to TRBJ2-7, with no clear D. This CDR3 has 14 residues. Trimming took off 0 bases at V and 6 bases at J, with 12 bases between the two ends. CDR1 and CDR2 (germline): SEHNR, FQNEAQ (reference sequence). For the CDR3, the DNA is TGTGCCAGCAGCTTAGCCTGGTCGGGCAGCGAGCAGTACTTC. Protein sequence: CASSLAWSGSEQYF.

The sample holds many counts of this clone. This chain links TRBV19 with TRBJ2-1; TRBD1 matches at 7 bases. This CDR3 region has 15 residues. The V and J ends lost 0 bases and 3 bases, in that order; junction bases with no gene match: 2. CDR1 LNHDA and CDR2 SQIVND come from the germline V gene (reference sequence). In DNA, the CDR3 is TGTGCCAGTAGTATAGATCGGACAGGCTACAATGAGCAGTTCTTC. Translating it yields CASSIDRTGYNEQFF.

This sequence joins TRBV2 and TRBJ1-5; D possibly corresponds to TRBD1 (5 bases). The V gene's germline CDR1 is SNHLY and CDR2 FYNNEI. V was shortened by 6 bases and J by 3 bases, with 9 bases between the two germline ends. The CDR3 spans 13 residues. CDR3 DNA sequence: TGTGCCAGCAGGGGACGGAACAATCAGCCCCAGCATTTT. Translating gives CASRGRNNQPQHF.

The chain uses TRBV5-4 and TRBJ2-2, with TRBD1 matching 7 bases. The CDR3 loop spans 17 amino acids. Germline CDR1 SGHNT, CDR2 YYREEE (reference sequence). V gave up 4 bases and J gave up 0 bases; unmatched junction bases: 9. The CDR3, as DNA: TGTGCCAGCAGCCCAGGGGGTTACAGGGCGAACACCGGGGAGCTGTTTTTT. Protein: CASSPGGYRANTGELFF.

The table lists this clone with a count of one. The chain carries TRBV5-1 and TRBJ2-6; the D is unclear. The CDR3 totals 17 residues. Germline-derived CDR1 and CDR2 are SGHRS and YFSETQ. V was trimmed by 4 bases and J by 0 bases, leaving 14 bases between them. CDR3 sequence: CASSPISASSGANVLTF. The DNA of the CDR3 is TGCGCCAGCAGCCCGATATCCGCTAGCTCTGGGGCCAACGTCCTGACTTTC.

The chain has TRBV5-4 and TRBJ2-1; 9 bases are shared with TRBD1. Germline V gene lookup returns CDR1 SGHNT and CDR2 YYREEE (reference sequence). The CDR3 is 13 amino acids. J was trimmed by 7 bases and V by 9 bases; bases with no gene match: 8. Written as DNA, the CDR3 is TGTGCCACGGCCTTGGGACAGGGAAATGAGCAGTTCTTC. Translating it yields CATALGQGNEQFF.

The CDR3 spells CASSSGYSGGDTQYF. The CDR3 bases are TGCGCCAGCAGCTCCGGTTATAGCGGGGGAGATACGCAGTATTTT. The chain recombines TRBV5-1 with TRBJ2-3, with 9 nucleotides matching TRBD2. CDR1 and CDR2 from the germline V gene are SGHRS and YFSETQ. V was clipped by 3 bases and J by 5 bases; unmatched bases: 7. The CDR3 length is 15 residues.

This clone was seen a few times. The chain employs TRBV6-6 and TRBJ1-4; D remains unclear. The CDR3 extends over 13 amino acids. CDR1 is MNHNY and CDR2 is SVGAGI in the germline V gene (reference sequence). The ends were cut back, 8 bases at V and 0 bases at J, with 7 bases in the middle. The CDR3 sequence: CASHLATNEKLFF. CDR3 DNA: TGTGCCAGCCACCTTGCAACTAATGAAAAACTGTTTTTT.

The chain recombines TRBV5-5 with TRBJ2-7; 11 bases agree with TRBD2. CDR1 is SGHKS, CDR2 YYEKEE, per germline (reference sequence). The CDR3 contains 16 residues. The junction had 9 bases not matched to a gene; V was cut back by 4 bases and J by 3 bases. The CDR3 region is CASSLLAGGYNYEQYF. In nucleotides, the CDR3 is TGTGCCAGCAGCCTCCTAGCGGGAGGCTATAACTACGAGCAGTACTTC.